Described below is a single TCR beta chain sequence and its context. One end of the junction varies from germline; a read error may be responsible. The source of the sample is a study of tumor and adjacent non-tumor tissue in lung cancer. This sample's RNA came from whole unsorted tissue. Distant lung tissue was collected more than 3 cm away from the tumor edge. This CDR3 is 15 amino acids long. Germline CDR1 reads LGHNA; CDR2 reads YNFKEQ. A modified ARM-PCR protocol with three rounds of nested PCR amplified TCRbeta. Via MiXCR, TCRdb re-called the multiplex PCR reads, giving one row per CDR3 protein. The sample lists over 40,000 distinct CDR3 sequences, roughly 62% occurring once.

Material for sequencing was distant non-tumor lung tissue. V usage is TRBV4-2 and J usage is TRBJ2-7; D may be TRBD1 or TRBD2 (5 bases each). The receptor was isolated from a woman aged 40 to 55 with non-small cell lung cancer. The CDR3 spells CASRQGRGSFYEQYF. CDR3 nucleotides: TGTGCCAGCAGGCAAGGCCGGGGCAGCTTCTACGAGCAGTACTTC.